The 22 T cell receptor beta chains given below trace back to one sample, sequenced in a study of CD8+CD57+ T cells in acquired aplastic anemia. Template material for TCR beta VDJ and CDR3 profiling consisted of genomic DNA. TCRdb fed the reads into MiXCR, producing one record per CDR3 protein. The sample shows 200,000 or so distinct CDR3 sequences, 55% to 70% of them seen only once. Sequencing was done on a sample of sorted CD4+, CD8+, or CD8+CD57+ T cells (not recorded which) from PBMCs. The receptor set was obtained from a human donor with severe aplastic anemia or a healthy control (not recorded which).

Concerning this clonotype: This may arise from a read error, as a much more abundant clone is one base away. V gene TRBV28 combines with J gene TRBJ2-7; no firm D call. In germline, CDR1 is MDHEN, CDR2 SYDVKM. The CDR3 sequence is 16 residues long. The CDR3 loop reads CVSSPTWLGPDYEQYF. The CDR3 DNA reads as TGTGTCAGCAGTCCCACTTGGTTAGGACCAGACTACGAGCAGTACTTC. Full variable domain (outside the CDR3, taken from reference TRBV28 and TRBJ2-7): DVKVTQSSRYLVKRTGEKVFLECVQDMDHENMFWYRQDPGLGLRLIYFSYDVKMKEKGDIPEGYSVSREKKERFSLILESASTNQTSMYLCVSSPTWLGPDYEQYFGPGTRLTVT.

This chain uses TRBV2 with TRBJ2-7; D may correspond to TRBD1 or TRBD2 (5 bases each). The V gene's germline CDR1 is SNHLY and CDR2 FYNNEI. This CDR3 region has 14 residues. Trimming removed 6 bases from V and 3 bases from J, with 15 bases in between. CDR3 sequence reads: CASSPRGRGYEQYF. CDR3 DNA: TGTGCCAGCAGCCCTCGGGGTAGGGGCTACGAGCAGTACTTC.

This clonotype showed up just a few times. This rearrangement joins TRBV30 to TRBJ2-7, with D maybe TRBD2 (6 bases). The CDR3 consists of 17 residues. V lost 2 bases, J lost 6 bases, and 26 bases lay in between. The germline gives CDR1 GTSNPN, CDR2 SVGIG (reference sequence). CDR3: CAWSQGDLPYEYLEQYF. DNA for the CDR3: TGTGCCTGGAGTCAAGGGGACTTACCCTACGAGTATCTCGAGCAGTACTTC. The full variable domain, with the rest looked up from reference TRBV30 and TRBJ2-7, is SQTIHQWPATLVQPVGSPLSLECTVEGTSNPNLYWYRQAAGRGLQLLFYSVGIGQISSEVPQNLSASRPQDRQFILSSKKLLLSDSGFYLCAWSQGDLPYEYLEQYFGPGTRLTVT.

This clonotype was observed a few times. This rearrangement joins TRBV12-3 or TRBV12-4 to TRBJ2-1, with D tentatively TRBD2 (6 bases). The CDR3 loop spans 12 amino acids. Trimming removed 8 bases at V and 9 bases at J, with 14 bases between. The DNA for the CDR3 is TGTGCCAGCGGGGAGAGGCGGGGTGAGCAGTTCTTC. Translated, it gives CASGERRGEQFF.

This chain connects TRBV10-3 to TRBJ2-1, with TRBD1 matching over 7 bases. The CDR3 consists of 14 residues. CDR1 ENHRY and CDR2 SYGVKD come from the germline V gene. The V gene end was trimmed by 6 bases and the J gene end by 8 bases; junction bases not matched to a gene: 10. The DNA of the CDR3 is TGTGCCATCAGAACCGGGACAGAGAATGATGAGCAGTTCTTC. It is translated as CAIRTGTENDEQFF.

In this sample, this clonotype turned up a few times. The CDR3 does not end in the conserved phenylalanine or tryptophan, so this is likely a read error. This rearrangement joins TRBV3-1 to TRBJ2-7; no firm D call. Germline CDR1 LGHDT, CDR2 YNNKEL (reference sequence). Trimming stripped 0 bases from V and 0 bases from J, with 6 bases between. This CDR3 comprises 14 residues. CDR3 coding DNA: TGTGCCAGCAGCCAAGAGGTCAGCTCCTACGAGCAGTACCTC. It specifies CASSQEVSSYEQYL.

Only a few counts were recorded for this clonotype. V is TRBV20-1 and J is TRBJ2-5; 8 nucleotides match TRBD1. The trim removed 2 bases at V and 5 bases at J, leaving 7 bases unmatched. CDR3 length equals 14 residues. Germline V gene sequence: CDR1 DFQATT, CDR2 SNEGSKA (reference sequence). CDR3 loop: CSARKTGEWETQYF. CDR3 in DNA: TGCAGTGCTAGAAAGACAGGGGAATGGGAGACCCAGTACTTC.

The J gene is TRBJ1-2, the V gene TRBV7-2; 7 bases map to TRBD1. This CDR3 has 14 residues. Germline CDR1 is SGHTA and CDR2 is FQGNSA. V lost 1 base, J lost 6 bases, and 5 bases stayed unmatched. The CDR3 sequence is CASSLVPGGNGYTF. The DNA of the CDR3 is TGTGCCAGCAGCTTAGTACCAGGGGGTAATGGCTACACCTTC.

V gene TRBV7-9 combines with J gene TRBJ2-2; TRBD2 matches at 11 bases. Trimming cost V 4 bases and J 2 bases; bases outside gene matches: 3. This CDR3 comprises 16 residues. The germline V gene has CDR1 SEHNR and CDR2 FQNEAQ (reference sequence). CDR3 sequence (DNA): TGTGCCAGCAGCTATAGCGGGGGGGGCAACACCGGGGAGCTGTTTTTT. It codes for CASSYSGGGNTGELFF. Complete variable domain (other parts from reference TRBV7-9 and TRBJ2-2): DTGVSQNPRHKITKRGQNVTFRCDPISEHNRLYWYRQTLGQGPEFLTYFQNEAQLEKSRLLSDRFSAERPKGSFSTLEIQRTEQGDSAMYLCASSYSGGGNTGELFFGEGSRLTVL.

The J gene is TRBJ1-5, the V gene TRBV19; 9 bases align to TRBD1. The CDR3 runs 18 residues. Trimming at V came to 7 bases and at J to 3 bases, leaving 16 bases not matched to a gene. Germline-derived CDR1 and CDR2 are LNHDA and SQIVND (reference sequence). CDR3 bases: TGTGCCAGTAATCCCTCCCTATGGACAGGGGAGCACAATCAGCCCCAGCATTTT. This encodes CASNPSLWTGEHNQPQHF.

This clonotype has just a few counts. The rearrangement uses TRBV6-1 and TRBJ1-1; 7 bases are shared with TRBD1. J was trimmed by 3 bases and V by 6 bases; bases with no gene match: 13. This CDR3 contains 16 residues. Germline V CDR1 and CDR2: MNHNS, SASEGT. Here the CDR3 DNA reads TGTGCCAGCAGACTTGGGTCCGGAGGGGGCTACACTGAAGCTTTCTTT. Its translation is CASRLGSGGGYTEAFF.

The V and J genes are TRBV10-1 and TRBJ1-1; D is unresolved. The CDR3 runs 13 residues. CDR1 is WNHNN and CDR2 is SYGVQD in the germline V gene (reference sequence). V was pared by 3 bases and J by 1 base, with 6 bases between. This CDR3 is CASSDAGNTEAFF. CDR3 coding DNA: TGCGCCAGCAGTGATGCAGGGAACACTGAAGCTTTCTTT.

The chain combines TRBV25-1 with TRBJ2-5; TRBD2 might be the D (6 bases). The CDR3 has 17 residues. Germline V gene data show CDR1 as MGHDK and CDR2 as SYGVNS. V lost 0 bases, J lost 7 bases, and 21 bases lay in between. As DNA, the CDR3 is TGTGCCAGCAGTGAATATATTTGGCACCGGGGCGGGATGACCCAGTACTTC. Translated: CASSEYIWHRGGMTQYF.

The CDR3 protein is CSASSYSGGTNTEAFF. In DNA, the CDR3 is TGCAGTGCCAGCAGTTACTCTGGGGGGACGAACACTGAAGCTTTCTTT. The chain has TRBV20-1 and TRBJ1-1; D is perhaps TRBD1 (5 bases). The CDR3 length is 16 residues. Trimming removed 6 bases from V and 1 base from J, with 21 bases in between. Germline V gene sequence: CDR1 DFQATT, CDR2 SNEGSKA (reference sequence).

The genes are TRBV7-3 and TRBJ1-1; D is unresolved. This CDR3 has 13 residues. The V end lost 1 base, the J end lost 1 base, and 4 bases lay between the germline ends. The germline V gene has CDR1 SGHTA and CDR2 FQGTGA. This CDR3 reads CASSLRKNTEAFF. The CDR3 DNA reads TGTGCCAGCAGCTTAAGAAAGAACACTGAAGCTTTCTTT. Full variable domain (missing parts from reference TRBV7-3 and TRBJ1-1): GAGVSQTPSNKVTEKGKYVELRCDPISGHTALYWYRQSLGQGPEFLIYFQGTGAADDSGLPNDRFFAVRPEGSVSTLKIQRTERGDSAVYLCASSLRKNTEAFFGQGTRLTVV.

The chain employs TRBV7-9 and TRBJ2-2; D is ambiguous. The germline V and J ends were trimmed by 5 bases and 6 bases, with 16 bases remaining between them. The CDR3 runs 15 residues. Germline V CDR1 and CDR2: SEHNR, FQNEAQ (reference sequence). The CDR3 DNA follows: TGTGCCAGCAGCCATTTGGGCGGCACGGCCGGGGAGCTGTTTTTT. Its protein product is CASSHLGGTAGELFF.

A few counts support this clonotype. The V call is TRBV19, the J call TRBJ2-5; no reliable D call. The CDR3 is 13 residues long. Trimming removed 2 bases at V and 3 bases at J, with 7 bases between. Germline CDR1 and CDR2: LNHDA and SQIVND (reference sequence). CDR3 DNA sequence: TGTGCCAGTAGTATATACGGCGAAGAGACCCAGTACTTC. Protein product: CASSIYGEETQYF.

This clonotype showed up many times. The chain carries TRBV7-9 and TRBJ1-1; unclear D gene. This CDR3 comprises 14 residues. Looked up from germline, CDR1 is SEHNR and CDR2 is FQNEAQ (reference sequence). V lost 1 base, J lost 1 base, and 7 bases lay in between. The chain's CDR3 is CASSLEPGNTEAFF. CDR3 DNA sequence: TGTGCCAGCAGCTTAGAGCCCGGGAACACTGAAGCTTTCTTT.

This clonotype came up once. V gene TRBV24-1 combines with J gene TRBJ1-5, with 7 bases lining up with TRBD1. CDR3 length: 20 amino acids. Germline values: CDR1 KGHDR, CDR2 SFDVKD. V dropped 7 bases and J dropped 13; count of bases not matched to a gene: 33. CDR3 region: CATSMDRWNTGESKLLAQHF. The CDR3 region has the DNA TGTGCCACCAGCATGGACAGGTGGAACACCGGGGAGTCCAAACTGCTGGCACAGCATTTT.

The CDR3 coding sequence is TGTGCCAGCACCGAAAGGGGTAGCGGGGCGGCCTCTCAGTACTTC. This encodes CASTERGSGAASQYF. The rearrangement links TRBV12-3 or TRBV12-4 to TRBJ2-7; 8 nucleotides agree with TRBD2. Unmatched junction bases numbered 18, after V lost 7 bases and J lost 10 bases. This CDR3 has 15 residues.

This clonotype was counted a few times. This sequence joins TRBV20-1 and TRBJ2-7; D is unclear. Trimming cost V 1 base and J 1 base, with 5 bases left between them. This CDR3 is 12 amino acids long. Per the germline V gene, CDR1 is DFQATT and CDR2 is SNEGSKA (reference sequence). The CDR3 coding sequence is TGCAGTGCTAGAGGGGCGTCCTACGAGCAGTACTTC. It codes for CSARGASYEQYF.

The J gene is TRBJ2-3, the V gene TRBV7-7; no firm D call. There are 12 residues in the CDR3. Trimming stripped 5 bases from V and 7 bases from J, with 10 bases between. CDR1 is SSHAT and CDR2 is FNYEAQ in the germline V gene (reference sequence). In nucleotides, the CDR3 is TGTGCCAGCAGCCCCGAAGGTCATACGCAGTATTTT. This encodes CASSPEGHTQYF.